This TCR beta chain was obtained from a study of blood T cell repertoires in COVID-19. Sequenced by immunoSEQ multiplex PCR; TCRdb stores in-frame clones only, minus some. The table lists around 130,000 clones, around three quarters of them singletons. This receptor was obtained from a man aged 55 to 69 with active or convalescent COVID-19. Material: peripheral blood.

CDR3 in amino acids: CASSLERALGIQYF. CDR3 DNA: TGCGCCAGCAGCCTAGAGCGGGCCTTAGGCATTCAGTACTTC. The chain joins TRBV4-3 to TRBJ2-4, with D possibly TRBD2 on 6 matching bases. Germline V gene data show CDR1 as LGHNA and CDR2 as YSLEER. The length of the CDR3 is 14 residues. V was cut by 4 bases and J by 9 bases, with 16 bases left in between.